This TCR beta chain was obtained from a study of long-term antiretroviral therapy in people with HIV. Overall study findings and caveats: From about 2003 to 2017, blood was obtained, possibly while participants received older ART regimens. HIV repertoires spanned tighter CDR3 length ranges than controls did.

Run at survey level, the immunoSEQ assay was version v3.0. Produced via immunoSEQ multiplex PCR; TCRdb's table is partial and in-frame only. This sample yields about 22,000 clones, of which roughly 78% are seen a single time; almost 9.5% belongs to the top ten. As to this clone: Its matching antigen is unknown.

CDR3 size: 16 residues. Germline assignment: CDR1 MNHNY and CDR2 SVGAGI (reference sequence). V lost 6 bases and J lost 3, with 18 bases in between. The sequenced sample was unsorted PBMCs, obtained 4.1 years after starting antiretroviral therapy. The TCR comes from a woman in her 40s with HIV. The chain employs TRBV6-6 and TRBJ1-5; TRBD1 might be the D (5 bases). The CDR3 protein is CASSKTSGGFNQPQHF. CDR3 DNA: TGTGCCAGCAGCAAGACCTCGGGGGGGTTCAATCAGCCCCAGCATTTT.